This paragraph reports one TCR beta chain. Its target is not known. The source of the sample is a study of T cell responses to AZD1222 COVID-19 vaccine. The CDR3 consists of 16 residues. Per germline, CDR1 SEHNR and CDR2 FQNEAQ (reference sequence). V was cut by 3 bases and J by 5 bases, with 19 bases left in between. Study results and limitations: Spike-specific TCRs gained breadth and depth after people received two AZD1222 doses. Reportedly, close to half of spike-specific TCRs are directed against unmutated variant regions. It was only a handful of AZD1222 recipients who were seropositive at baseline.

This table comes from immunoSEQ multiplex PCR, and its TCRdb copy is limited to in-frame clones, with some not included. The data contain roughly 140,000 clones, 91% of them seen just once; the ten biggest clones take up 5%. This chain links TRBV7-9 with TRBJ1-2; D is possibly TRBD1 (6 bases). The TCR comes from an adult in good health. This sample comprised peripheral blood, obtained on day 0 of AZD1222 vaccination. The CDR3 region has the DNA TGTGCCAGCAGCTTGGCCACTCGGCAGGGGAATTATGGCTACACCTTC. Encoded protein: CASSLATRQGNYGYTF.